This T cell receptor (beta chain) was profiled in a study of OX40 agonist ivuxolimab in advanced cancers. The study's findings and limits: Low clonal expansion, among the lowest seen, marked partial responders at 0.1-3.0 mg/kg.

TCRdb's copy holds only in-frame clones and misses some; the assay was immunoSEQ multiplex PCR. The sample shows about 75,000 clones, 70% to 90% of them seen only once. V was trimmed by 1 base and J by 3 bases, leaving 13 bases between them. Germline lookup yields CDR1 MGHDK and CDR2 SYGVNS. The CDR3 extends over 16 amino acids. The study sampled blood at baseline, cycle 4 day 1, and cycle 7 day 1. This clone was seen a single time. Its matching antigen is unknown. The specimen comprised CD4+ or CD8+ T cells sorted from blood, sampled in a trial of the OX40 agonist ivuxolimab. The clonotype comes from an adult with an advanced solid tumor such as melanoma, head and neck, liver or kidney cancer. The genes are TRBV25-1 and TRBJ2-4; D may be TRBD2 (5 bases). As DNA, the CDR3 is TGTGCCAGCAGTGAATCGAGGGCGAGAGGCAAAAACATTCAGTACTTC. It encodes CASSESRARGKNIQYF.